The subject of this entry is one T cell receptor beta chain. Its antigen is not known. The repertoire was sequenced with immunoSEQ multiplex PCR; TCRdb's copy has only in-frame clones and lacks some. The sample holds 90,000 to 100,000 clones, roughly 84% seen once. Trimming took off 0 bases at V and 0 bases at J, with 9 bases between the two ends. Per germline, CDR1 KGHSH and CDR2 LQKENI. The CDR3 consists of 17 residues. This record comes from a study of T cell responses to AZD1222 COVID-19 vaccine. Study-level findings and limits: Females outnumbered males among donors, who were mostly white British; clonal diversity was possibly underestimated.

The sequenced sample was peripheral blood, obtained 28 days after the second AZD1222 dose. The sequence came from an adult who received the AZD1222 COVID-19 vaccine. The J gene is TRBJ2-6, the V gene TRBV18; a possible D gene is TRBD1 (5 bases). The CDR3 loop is CASSPPTESSGANVLTF. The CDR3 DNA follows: TGTGCCAGCTCACCACCGACAGAAAGCTCTGGGGCCAACGTCCTGACTTTC.